These 25 T cell receptor beta chains originate from one sample sequenced in a study of early T cells in non-severe SARS-CoV-2 infection. TCRdb processed the 5' RACE reads anew with MiXCR; each CDR3 protein has one entry. This sample has 60,000 to 75,000 distinct CDR3 sequences, with roughly 12% found just once. Material for sequencing was whole blood. Every receptor here comes from an adult who was a healthcare worker with PCR-confirmed SARS-CoV-2 infection or an uninfected control (not recorded which).

This chain connects TRBV20-1 to TRBJ2-1; D is undetermined. Trimming stripped 5 bases from V and 7 bases from J, with 6 bases between. Per germline, CDR1 DFQATT and CDR2 SNEGSKA (reference sequence). The CDR3 is 10 residues long. The CDR3, as DNA: TGCAGTGCTTTTATAAATGAGCAGTTCTTC. As protein: CSAFINEQFF.

This clonotype was counted many times. This chain links TRBV12-3 or TRBV12-4 with TRBJ2-1; D unclear. The CDR3 covers 12 residues. Trimming took off 2 bases at V and 8 bases at J, with 7 bases between the two ends. The CDR3 here is CASSLPVYEQFF. In nucleotides, the CDR3 is TGTGCCAGCAGTTTACCTGTTTATGAGCAGTTCTTC.

This clonotype was seen ten or more times. The chain has TRBV11-2 and TRBJ2-7; TRBD2 is a possible D gene (5 bases). The CDR3 runs 13 residues. In germline, CDR1 is SGHAT, CDR2 FQNNGV. V was trimmed by 2 bases and J by 3 bases, leaving 8 bases between them. CDR3 region: CASSLQRGYEQYF. The CDR3 region has the DNA TGTGCCAGCAGCTTACAACGGGGCTACGAGCAGTACTTC. The full variable domain, in which reference TRBV11-2 and TRBJ2-7 provide the parts outside the CDR3, is EAGVAQSPRYKIIEKRQSVAFWCNPISGHATLYWYQQILGQGPKLLIQFQNNGVVDDSQLPKDRFSAERLKGVDSTLKIQPAKLEDSAVYLCASSLQRGYEQYFGPGTRLTVT.

The sample holds a few counts of this clonotype. This rearrangement joins TRBV2 to TRBJ2-1; TRBD1 might be the D (6 bases). The CDR3 is 14 amino acids. The germline V and J ends were trimmed by 5 bases and 6 bases, with 14 bases remaining between them. Germline V gives CDR1 SNHLY, CDR2 FYNNEI. This CDR3 is CASSSSRGSNEQFF. The CDR3, as DNA: TGTGCCAGCAGTTCCTCAAGGGGGTCCAATGAGCAGTTCTTC.

V is TRBV2 and J is TRBJ2-7; 7 nucleotides line up with TRBD2. Germline-derived CDR1 and CDR2 are SNHLY and FYNNEI. CDR3 length equals 12 residues. V shed 4 bases, J shed 6 bases, and the junction held 3 bases outside the gene matches. The DNA for the CDR3 is TGTGCCAGCAGTGGGAGCGGGGTCGAGCAGTACTTC. Translated, it gives CASSGSGVEQYF.

This clonotype came up a few times. The chain is built from TRBV29-1 and TRBJ2-1; 7 nucleotides align to TRBD1. Germline assignment: CDR1 SQVTM and CDR2 ANQGSEA. The CDR3 length is 13 residues. With V trimmed by 5 bases and J by 4 bases, 5 bases remained unmatched. CDR3 in amino acids: CSVKGQYYNEQFF. CDR3 nucleotide sequence: TGCAGCGTTAAGGGACAGTATTACAATGAGCAGTTCTTC.

The gene calls are TRBV28 and TRBJ2-3, with unresolved D. Germline CDR1 reads MDHEN; CDR2 reads SYDVKM. CDR3 length equals 12 residues. The V end lost 2 bases, the J end lost 4 bases, and 4 bases lay between the germline ends. CDR3 region: CASSLTADTQYF. In nucleotides, the CDR3 is TGTGCCAGCAGTTTAACGGCAGATACGCAGTATTTT.

The rearrangement links TRBV7-9 to TRBJ1-1; D may be TRBD1 (5 bases). The CDR3 is 12 residues long. Germline lookup yields CDR1 SEHNR and CDR2 FQNEAQ (reference sequence). Trimming removed 5 bases from V and 5 bases from J, with 9 bases in between. The CDR3 coding sequence is TGTGCCAGCAGCCAGGGACGAACTGAAGCTTTCTTT. Translation gives CASSQGRTEAFF.

The genes are TRBV2 and TRBJ2-7; D remains unclear. Germline assignment: CDR1 SNHLY and CDR2 FYNNEI. V was clipped by 2 bases and J by 6 bases, with 5 bases between them. The length of the CDR3 is 11 residues. CDR3 residues: CASSEPSEQYF. The CDR3 DNA is TGTGCCAGCAGTGAACCCTCCGAGCAGTACTTC. Using reference TRBV2 and TRBJ2-7 for the parts outside the CDR3, the full variable domain is EPEVTQTPSHQVTQMGQEVILRCVPISNHLYFYWYRQILGQKVEFLVSFYNNEISEKSEIFDDQFSVERPDGSNFTLKIRSTKLEDSAMYFCASSEPSEQYFGPGTRLTVT.

The rearrangement uses TRBV20-1 and TRBJ2-3; 13 bases are a match to TRBD2. Germline-derived CDR1 and CDR2 are DFQATT and SNEGSKA (reference sequence). The CDR3 totals 13 residues. Trimming cost V 5 bases and J 8 bases; bases outside gene matches: 4. The CDR3 DNA is TGCAGTGCTGGGACTAGCGGGACGGGTACGCAGTATTTT. Protein sequence: CSAGTSGTGTQYF.

This clonotype showed up just a few times. The chain employs TRBV24-1 and TRBJ2-1; no clear D gene. Germline assignment: CDR1 KGHDR and CDR2 SFDVKD. V gave up 9 bases and J gave up 8 bases, with 16 bases separating them. This CDR3 has 13 amino acids. DNA for the CDR3: TGTGCCACCTCGGCCCCCCCTTGGGATGAGCAGTTCTTC. Its translation: CATSAPPWDEQFF.

The chain carries TRBV7-9 and TRBJ2-6; 8 positions agree with TRBD2. The junction had 8 bases not matched to a gene; V was cut back by 2 bases and J by 2 bases. The CDR3 has 18 amino acids. CDR1 and CDR2 from the germline V gene are SEHNR and FQNEAQ (reference sequence). The CDR3 loop is CASSLRSSGSAGANVLTF. The CDR3 nucleotides read TGTGCCAGCAGCTTAAGATCCAGCGGGAGTGCTGGGGCCAACGTCCTGACTTTC.

This clonotype was recorded at least ten times. The chain uses TRBV7-9 and TRBJ1-3; weak D call: TRBD1 (6 bases). The germline V gene encodes CDR1 SEHNR and CDR2 FQNEAQ (reference sequence). V lost 5 bases, J lost 2 bases, and 7 bases lay in between. This CDR3 region has 13 residues. The CDR3 DNA reads TGTGCCAGCAGCCGGGACACTGGAAACACCATATATTTT. Translation: CASSRDTGNTIYF.

The chain combines TRBV6-5 with TRBJ1-6; D not certain. This CDR3 contains 14 residues. V lost 7 bases, J lost 6 bases, and 13 bases lay in between. Germline CDR1 MNHEY, CDR2 SVGAGI. The CDR3 protein is CASTARTANSPLHF. Written as DNA, the CDR3 is TGTGCCAGCACCGCGAGGACGGCTAATTCACCCCTCCACTTT.

A few counts support this clonotype. The chain joins TRBV7-3 to TRBJ2-7; 7 nucleotides align to TRBD1. CDR1 is SGHTA, CDR2 FQGTGA, per germline. This CDR3 has 15 residues. With 5 bases clipped from V and 1 base from J, the junction kept 8 bases outside the gene matches. The CDR3 loop is CASSPGQGVSYEQYF. The CDR3 nucleotides are TGTGCCAGCAGCCCTGGGCAGGGGGTTTCCTACGAGCAGTACTTC.

The V and J genes are TRBV27 and TRBJ1-1, with TRBD1 as a possible D gene (5 bases). The CDR3 spans 15 residues. Germline lookup yields CDR1 MNHEY and CDR2 SMNVEV (reference sequence). The ends were cut back, 6 bases at V and 3 bases at J, with 17 bases in the middle. The CDR3 bases are TGTGCCAGCAGCTTAAAGGGGTATAGGGACACTGAAGCTTTCTTT. Amino acids: CASSLKGYRDTEAFF.

This clonotype has just one count. The J gene is TRBJ2-7, the V gene TRBV18; 9 bases agree with TRBD1. Germline V gives CDR1 KGHSH, CDR2 LQKENI. CDR3 length: 15 amino acids. V lost 4 bases, J lost 5 bases, and 9 bases stayed unmatched. The CDR3 spells CASSRRTGGRDEQYF. CDR3 nucleotide sequence: TGTGCCAGCTCACGTCGTACAGGGGGCAGGGACGAGCAGTACTTC. Together with reference TRBV18 and TRBJ2-7, the CDR3 gives the full variable domain: NAGVMQNPRHLVRRRGQEARLRCSPMKGHSHVYWYRQLPEEGLKFMVYLQKENIIDESGMPKERFSAEFPKEGPSILRIQQVVRGDSAAYFCASSRRTGGRDEQYFGPGTRLTVT.

This clonotype was counted ten times or more. The chain is built from TRBV19 and TRBJ1-5; D uncertain. V lost 3 bases and J lost 0, with 3 bases in between. This CDR3 is 13 amino acids long. Germline CDR1 is LNHDA and CDR2 is SQIVND (reference sequence). DNA of the CDR3: TGTGCCAGTAGTATTGCTAGCAATCAGCCCCAGCATTTT. This encodes CASSIASNQPQHF.

This rearrangement joins TRBV29-1 to TRBJ2-5; 12 bases map to TRBD1. V was clipped by 7 bases and J by 5 bases; unmatched bases: 17. The CDR3 loop spans 17 amino acids. Germline V lookup: CDR1 SQVTM, CDR2 ANQGSEA. CDR3 DNA sequence: TGCAGCGCCCTCCCAGGGACAGGGGGCGCGATCTATGAGACCCAGTACTTC. Translated, it gives CSALPGTGGAIYETQYF.

This clonotype was observed at least ten times. The chain recombines TRBV5-1 with TRBJ1-1, with a possible D match to TRBD1 (5 bases). The V end was cut by 2 bases, the J end by 2 bases, with 13 bases between. The CDR3 spans 15 residues. The germline V gene has CDR1 SGHRS and CDR2 YFSETQ. The CDR3 bases are TGCGCCAGCAGCTTTTCCCTGGACATCAACACTGAAGCTTTCTTT. The encoded protein is CASSFSLDINTEAFF.

This clonotype was seen a few times. The rearrangement links TRBV20-1 to TRBJ2-7; D gene ambiguous. The CDR3 contains 13 residues. V shed 3 bases and J shed 3 bases, with 12 bases lying between them. CDR1 is DFQATT and CDR2 is SNEGSKA in the germline V gene (reference sequence). CDR3 nucleotide sequence: TGCAGTGCTAGGGCCGACGGTCGCTACGAGCAGTACTTC. This codes for CSARADGRYEQYF.

This clonotype was observed at least ten times. The junction shows a germline mismatch at one end, possibly a read error. The rearrangement links TRBV7-7 to TRBJ2-7, with D perhaps matching TRBD2 (6 bases). Germline lookup yields CDR1 SSHAT and CDR2 FNYEAQ (reference sequence). The CDR3 has 13 amino acids. The CDR3 nucleotides read TGTGCTAGCAGTTCAGCCCGGGACTCCGAGCAGTACTTC. It translates to CASSSARDSEQYF.

This clonotype was seen at least ten times. V gene TRBV7-9 combines with J gene TRBJ2-7; 7 nucleotides align to TRBD1. The CDR3 length is 14 residues. Germline V gene data show CDR1 as SEHNR and CDR2 as FQNEAQ (reference sequence). J was trimmed by 0 bases and V by 5 bases; bases with no gene match: 4. The CDR3 DNA reads as TGTGCCAGCAGCCCCCGGGACAGCTCCTACGAGCAGTACTTC. Its protein product is CASSPRDSSYEQYF.

V is TRBV24-1 and J is TRBJ2-3; tentative D call: TRBD2 (5 bases). The CDR3 covers 11 residues. V lost 5 bases, J lost 8 bases, and 7 bases lay in between. Per the germline V gene, CDR1 is KGHDR and CDR2 is SFDVKD. This chain's CDR3 is CATSVGGTQYF. In DNA form, the CDR3 reads TGTGCCACCAGTGTCGGAGGTACGCAGTATTTT.

This chain links TRBV7-2 with TRBJ2-1; the match to TRBD1 covers 10 bases. CDR3 length: 15 amino acids. The V segment lost 5 bases and the J segment 9 bases; nucleotides outside the gene matches: 10. The germline CDR1 and CDR2 sequences are SGHTA and FQGNSA. In nucleotides, the CDR3 is TGTGCCAGCAGCAGACAGGGGGCACGGTTTGGTGAGCAGTTCTTC. Amino acid sequence: CASSRQGARFGEQFF.